The 14 T cell receptor beta chains below come from one sample, sequenced in a study of T cell repertoires in cytomegalovirus infection. Their cognate antigens are unknown. TCRdb passed the reads through MiXCR, listing each CDR3 protein once. The sample lists some 480,000 distinct CDR3 sequences; about 33% were seen once. The sample here was cultured PBMCs, taken from culture after CMV antigen stimulation. These TCRs come from a human donor in good health (CMV status not recorded). Some clones in this sample may be carry-over from other donors' samples.

This clonotype was counted only a few times. V gene TRBV5-6 combines with J gene TRBJ2-5; the D is unclear. The CDR3 is 14 residues long. Germline CDR1 is SGHDT and CDR2 is YYEEEE. The V gene lost 3 bases and the J gene lost 0 bases, with 9 bases spanning the gap. The CDR3 here is CASSSDVYQETQYF. Written as DNA, the CDR3 is TGTGCCAGCAGCTCCGACGTGTACCAAGAGACCCAGTACTTC.

This clonotype appeared many times. The chain links TRBV7-2 to TRBJ1-2, with 10 positions matching TRBD1. Germline V gene sequence: CDR1 SGHTA, CDR2 FQGNSA. There are 12 residues in the CDR3. The ends lost 5 bases at V and 8 bases at J; junction bases unmatched: 2. The CDR3 protein is CASSQGQGGYTF. DNA for the CDR3: TGTGCCAGCAGCCAGGGACAGGGGGGCTACACCTTC.

This clonotype has only a few counts. The V gene is TRBV3-1, the J gene TRBJ2-1; D is undetermined. The germline gives CDR1 LGHDT, CDR2 YNNKEL (reference sequence). V lost 3 bases to trimming and J lost 5 bases, with 8 bases between them. This CDR3 region has 13 residues. The CDR3 loop is CASSHRIDNEQFF. In DNA, the CDR3 is TGTGCCAGCAGCCACAGAATCGACAATGAGCAGTTCTTC.

In its sample, this clonotype was seen a few times. This chain joins TRBV19 and TRBJ1-5; the D gene is possibly TRBD1 (5 bases). The CDR3 has 19 residues. The ends were cut back, 3 bases at V and 1 base at J, with 22 bases in the middle. Germline CDR1 reads LNHDA; CDR2 reads SQIVND (reference sequence). The chain's CDR3 is CASSIGQIRQSRSNQPQHF. The CDR3 DNA follows: TGTGCCAGTAGTATTGGACAAATCAGACAGTCAAGAAGCAATCAGCCCCAGCATTTT.

This clonotype showed up just a few times. This chain uses TRBV20-1 with TRBJ2-5; 13 bases agree with TRBD2. V gave up 6 bases and J gave up 4 bases; unmatched junction bases: 5. The germline V gene encodes CDR1 DFQATT and CDR2 SNEGSKA (reference sequence). CDR3 length equals 14 residues. The CDR3 DNA reads TGCAGTGCCGGGACTAGCGGGATAGGAGAGACCCAGTACTTC. Translation gives CSAGTSGIGETQYF.

This clonotype has only a few counts. The rearrangement joins TRBV12-3 or TRBV12-4 to TRBJ2-1; 7 bases match TRBD1. The junction had 7 bases not matched to a gene; V was cut back by 5 bases and J by 0 bases. This CDR3 has 16 amino acids. The CDR3 sequence: CASSIIRGTSYNEQFF. The CDR3 nucleotides read TGTGCCAGCAGTATCATCAGGGGGACCTCCTACAATGAGCAGTTCTTC.

The rearrangement uses TRBV19 and TRBJ1-5; possibly TRBD1 for D (6 bases). Trimming left V 9 bases short and J 5 bases short, with 17 bases between. The CDR3 spans 14 residues. The germline V gene has CDR1 LNHDA and CDR2 SQIVND (reference sequence). Written as DNA, the CDR3 is TGTGCCAGCCGTGCAGGGAGGGGGGATCAGCCCCAGCATTTT. Protein product: CASRAGRGDQPQHF.

Points on this clonotype: A much larger clone sits a single nucleotide away, making a read error possible. Given the absence of the conserved phenylalanine or tryptophan at the CDR3 end, a read error is likely. The chain is built from TRBV7-8 and TRBJ1-6; the D gene is possibly TRBD1 (6 bases). CDR1 and CDR2 from the germline V gene are SGHVS and FQNEAQ. The CDR3 spans 16 residues. V shed 10 bases and J shed 8 bases, with 24 bases lying between them. As DNA, the CDR3 is TGTGCCATCTTGAGGGCTGGGGACACAAGGGATTCACCCCTCCACTAT. Translating it yields CAILRAGDTRDSPLHY.

The chain is built from TRBV10-3 and TRBJ1-6; a weak D match, TRBD1 (6 bases). The CDR3 runs to 16 residues. Trimming pared 0 bases from V and 10 bases from J, leaving 16 bases between. CDR1 and CDR2 (germline): ENHRY, SYGVKD. The CDR3 region is CAISESTGMTLSPLHF. CDR3 nucleotides: TGTGCCATCAGTGAGTCGACAGGAATGACACTATCACCCCTCCACTTT.

This clonotype has only a few counts. J is TRBJ2-2 and V is TRBV19, with TRBD2 matching over 8 bases. The CDR3 sequence is 15 residues long. J was trimmed by 2 bases and V by 5 bases; bases with no gene match: 4. Germline lookup yields CDR1 LNHDA and CDR2 SQIVND (reference sequence). CDR3 region: CASSELAGNTGELFF. The CDR3 nucleotides read TGTGCCAGTAGTGAGCTAGCGGGTAACACCGGGGAGCTGTTTTTT.

The J gene is TRBJ1-2, the V gene TRBV7-9; possibly TRBD1 for D (5 bases). The CDR3 contains 13 residues. The V gene lost 7 bases and the J gene lost 5 bases, with 14 bases spanning the gap. Looked up from germline, CDR1 is SEHNR and CDR2 is FQNEAQ (reference sequence). The CDR3 reads CASTQGVSYGYTF. The CDR3 bases are TGTGCCAGCACCCAAGGGGTTTCGTATGGCTACACCTTC.

The V call is TRBV30, the J call TRBJ1-5; D call uncertain. The CDR3 length is 14 residues. Germline CDR1 and CDR2: GTSNPN and SVGIG (reference sequence). The V end was cut by 1 base, the J end by 1 base, with 8 bases between. CDR3 coding DNA: TGTGCCTGGAGTGGTGGAGTAAGCAATCAGCCCCAGCATTTT. Its protein is CAWSGGVSNQPQHF.

The CDR3: CASTSTSGTLETQYF. CDR3 nucleotide sequence: TGTGCCAGCACCTCGACTAGCGGGACCTTGGAGACCCAGTACTTC. V is TRBV9 and J is TRBJ2-5; 11 bases are shared with TRBD2. This CDR3 spans 15 amino acids. CDR1 is SGDLS, CDR2 YYNGEE, per germline. Trimming cost V 6 bases and J 5 bases; bases outside gene matches: 9. Full variable domain (outside the CDR3, taken from reference TRBV9 and TRBJ2-5): DSGVTQTPKHLITATGQRVTLRCSPRSGDLSVYWYQQSLDQGLQFLIQYYNGEERAKGNILERFSAQQFPDLHSELNLSSLELGDSALYFCASTSTSGTLETQYFGPGTRLLVL.

The rearrangement links TRBV20-1 to TRBJ1-5; D not certain. Germline CDR1 and CDR2: DFQATT and SNEGSKA (reference sequence). The V end lost 1 base, the J end lost 2 bases, and 9 bases lay between the germline ends. This CDR3 has 14 amino acids. This chain's CDR3 is CSARVFDRNQPQHF. In DNA form, the CDR3 reads TGCAGTGCTAGAGTGTTCGACCGCAATCAGCCCCAGCATTTT.